This T cell receptor beta chain was sequenced in a study of T-cell reconstitution after alpha-beta-depleted transplantation in children. The study, taken as a whole, reports: The authors attributed T-cell counts and diversity one year after transplant mostly to newly produced T cells.

With regard to this clonotype: Its target is not known.

The TCRbeta library was prepared with unique molecular identifiers. TCRdb fed the PCR reads into MiXCR, producing one record per CDR3 protein. Of 350,000 to 500,000 distinct CDR3 sequences in the sample, approximately 41% were seen once. The V and J ends lost 0 bases and 9 bases, in that order; junction bases with no gene match: 10. The CDR3 runs 18 residues. Germline CDR1 is MNHEY and CDR2 is SMNVEV (reference sequence). The specimen was PBMCs, collected before TCRalphabeta/CD19-depleted stem cell transplant. This receptor was obtained from a girl aged 2 to 9 with aplastic anemia, due to receive a stem cell transplant. The chain combines TRBV27 with TRBJ2-3; 15 bases match TRBD2. The CDR3 loop reads CASSLSGTSGGSKRTQYF. CDR3 DNA sequence: TGTGCCAGCAGTTTATCCGGGACTAGCGGGGGGAGTAAAAGGACGCAGTATTTT.